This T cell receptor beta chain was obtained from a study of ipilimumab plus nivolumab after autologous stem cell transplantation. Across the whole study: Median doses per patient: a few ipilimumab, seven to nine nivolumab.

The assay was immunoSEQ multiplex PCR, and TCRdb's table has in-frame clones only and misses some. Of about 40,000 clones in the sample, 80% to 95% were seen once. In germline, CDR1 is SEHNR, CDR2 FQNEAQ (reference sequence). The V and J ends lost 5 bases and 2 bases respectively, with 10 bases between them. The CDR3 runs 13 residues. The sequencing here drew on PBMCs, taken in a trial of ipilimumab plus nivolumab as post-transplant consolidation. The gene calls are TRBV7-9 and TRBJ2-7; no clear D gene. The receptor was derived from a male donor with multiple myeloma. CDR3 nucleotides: TGTGCCAGCAGCACAAGTCAGGCCTACGAGCAGTACTTC. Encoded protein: CASSTSQAYEQYF.